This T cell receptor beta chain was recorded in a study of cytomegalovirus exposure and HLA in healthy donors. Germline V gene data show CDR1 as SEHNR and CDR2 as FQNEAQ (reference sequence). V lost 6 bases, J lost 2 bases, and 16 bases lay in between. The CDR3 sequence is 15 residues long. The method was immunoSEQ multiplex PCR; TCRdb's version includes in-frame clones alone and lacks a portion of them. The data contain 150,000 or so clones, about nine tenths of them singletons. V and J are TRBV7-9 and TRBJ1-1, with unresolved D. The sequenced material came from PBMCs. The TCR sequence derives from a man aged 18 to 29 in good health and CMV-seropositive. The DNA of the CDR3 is TGTGCCAGCAGTCGGGAACGGATAGGAAACACTGAAGCTTTCTTT. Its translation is CASSRERIGNTEAFF.